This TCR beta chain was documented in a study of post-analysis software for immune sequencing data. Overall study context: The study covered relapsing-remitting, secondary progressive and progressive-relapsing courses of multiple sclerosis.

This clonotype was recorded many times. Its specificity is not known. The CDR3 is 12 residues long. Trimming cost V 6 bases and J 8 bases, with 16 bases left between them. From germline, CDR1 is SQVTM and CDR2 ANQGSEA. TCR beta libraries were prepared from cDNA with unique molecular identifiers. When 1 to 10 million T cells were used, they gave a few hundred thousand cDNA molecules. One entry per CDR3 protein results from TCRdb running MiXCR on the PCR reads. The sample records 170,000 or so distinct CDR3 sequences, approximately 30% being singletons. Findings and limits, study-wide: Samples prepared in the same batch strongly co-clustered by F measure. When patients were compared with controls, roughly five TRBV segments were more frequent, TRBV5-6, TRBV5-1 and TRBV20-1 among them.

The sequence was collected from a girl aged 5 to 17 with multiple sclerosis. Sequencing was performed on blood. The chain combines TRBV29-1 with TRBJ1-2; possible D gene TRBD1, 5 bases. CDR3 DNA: TGCAGCGTCTACGAGGGGCGAGGAGGCTACACCTTC. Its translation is CSVYEGRGGYTF.